The T cell receptor beta chain under discussion was sequenced for a study of cytomegalovirus exposure and HLA in healthy donors (dated by TCRdb to about 2017). General notes on the study: An earlier analysis of several hundred of the donors reported 276 Gb of sequence data and 117 million unique TCR beta sequences obtained from about 179 million T cells. An early release covering 550 to 650 HLA-typed donors comprised roughly 300 gigabases of sequencing data and some 79 million unique TCR sequences. The genetic ancestry cluster associated with self-reported Caucasian donors included 80% to 90% of the 300 to 450 genotyped donors. The study aimed to test whether signatures of past pathogen exposure could be identified by cataloging public T cell receptors. Using immunosequencing, the study profiled T cell repertoires from 666 subjects and related those repertoires to cytomegalovirus serostatus. Besides the first cohort of 666 subjects, a separate validation cohort made up of over 95 different subjects was used. High-throughput TCR immunosequencing, statistical association of individual TCRs with disease status, and machine learning were combined to predict cytomegalovirus infection status. A later analysis re-analyzed previously published TCR beta repertoires from roughly 600 donors and added high-resolution HLA genotyping to study TCR occurrence patterns. In the later analysis, no new phenotypic data were used to find candidate immune exposures; instead, reliance was placed on TCR beta sequences and their occurrence across donors. An earlier analysis of approximately 640 of the donors applied high-throughput TCR beta sequencing to assess whether each TCR beta V gene segment acted as functional or pseudogenic. Alongside the repertoire data, information on donor age, sex, ethnicity and CMV serostatus was compiled. In a later genetic analysis, genome-wide SNP genotypes for 398 of the 666 donors were used, and that subset was treated as a discovery cohort. All discovery cohort repertoires had been generated on a single sequencing platform. HLA typing included class I and class II loci at four-digit resolution. The number of typed donors differed by locus: about 620-630 for A, B, C, DRB1 and DQB1; about 520 for DQA1; 600 to 610 for DPA1; and roughly 470 for DPB1. Roughly five DR-DQ haplotypes were treated as single units for association and clustering because of strong linkage in the cohort. On average, over 200,000 unique TCR beta nucleotide sequences were sequenced per donor among 398 genotyped donors of the cohort, with approximately 18% of those sequences being non-productive. The investigation overall reported the following: Across donors, most TCR sequences were observed very rarely, whereas some public TCRs were present in many individuals. A cluster of highly shared sequence variants was judged likely to represent a technical artifact of the sequencing pipeline. The authors suggested that the approach could potentially be extended to other disease states and immunological phenotypes. When HLA alleles, especially DR and DQ, strongly co-occurred, attributing TCR associations to individual alleles was difficult. In a later analysis, around 17,000 TCR beta sequences were associated with specific HLA alleles at a false discovery rate of 0.05. Linkage disequilibrium might explain the correlated functional status among segregating V segments, but an unknown experimental factor could not be excluded. Roughly uniform sequencing depth across donors was assumed in presence/absence analyses, although this assumption may not hold. The earlier analysis of 587 of the donors excluded approximately 15 rarely observed V segments, including chromosome 9 orphons, because counts were too low. A later analysis found that HLA-associated TCR beta chains were more clonally expanded and had lower generation probabilities than equally common non-associated chains. A later analysis reported that several top co-occurrence clusters appeared linked to parvovirus B19, influenza, CMV and Epstein-Barr virus. This cohort had only TCR beta chains sequenced, and the lack of alpha or paired-chain data limited which features could be detected. Because HLA typing was unavailable for some donors at each locus, only the typed subset was used in association tests. The only immune exposure information available for the cohort was CMV serostatus. According to a later genetic analysis, donors in an Asian-associated ancestry cluster had fewer N-insertions in productive TCRs than the approximately 670-donor mean. The classifier was reported to diagnose cytomegalovirus status with high specificity and sensitivity in both the original cohort and the validation cohort. The 87-base-pair reads could not distinguish some IMGT-functional V segments, including TRBV6-2 and TRBV6-3, so those segments were excluded. According to a later analysis, most CMV-associated TCR beta chains appeared to be HLA-restricted, and the HLA associations seemed to be driven largely by CMV exposure. An association between a missense DCLRE1C variant and V-gene and J-gene trimming of TCR beta chains was found in a later genetic analysis and replicated in an independent cohort. A further reported finding was that TCR beta sequences accurately predicted the HLA-A and HLA-B alleles for most subjects in the first cohort. In a later analysis, TCR association rates were found to vary across HLA loci, with the most associated TCRs seen for DRB1 alleles and the fewest for HLA-C alleles. In the study, 150 to 200 TCR beta chains were listed as associated with cytomegalovirus. An earlier analysis of some 560 of the donors showed that most TCR beta V segments appeared in productive rearrangements either about 87% or about 30% of the time, which broadly matched IMGT annotations. A few of the identified cytomegalovirus-associated TCR beta chains were confirmed in vitro to be specific for cytomegalovirus antigens.

Preparation of the library involved the immunoSEQ multiplex PCR assay. For the multiplex PCR, a mixture combining 60 forward primers for TCR Vbeta segments and 13 reverse primers for TCR Jbeta segments was used. The CDR3 region of rearranged TCR beta genes was amplified from genomic DNA with a multiplex PCR assay. Amplified TCR beta libraries were sequenced as 87-base-pair reads on the Illumina HiSeq System. The authors' analysis ran thus. A later analysis counted approximately 84 million unique TCR beta chains across the approximately 700 repertoires, and approximately 11 million of these chains were shared by at least two donors. Raw reads were error-corrected and collapsed into unique sequences with a nearest-neighbor algorithm that merged closely related sequences to remove PCR and sequencing errors. V, D and J gene segments were assigned by aligning CDR3 sequences to IMGT reference sequences. For a sequence to be retained, at least a six-nucleotide match to both a V gene segment and a J gene segment was required. A rearrangement was called productive if the CDR3 had no stop codons and remained in frame with V and J, and every other rearrangement was called non-productive. CDR3 was defined by IMGT convention, running from the second conserved V-encoded cysteine to the conserved J-encoded phenylalanine. The earlier analysis of fewer than 700 of the donors excluded sequences that lacked an unambiguous match to a single V gene segment. An earlier analysis of around 600 of the donors classified V segments as functional when productive rearrangements were above 56.7% and as segregating when the standard deviation between donors was above 5%. To diagnose cytomegalovirus status from the catalog of TCR beta chain sequences, a statistical classification framework was built. In a later analysis, V and J genes were assigned by comparing TCR nucleotide sequences against IMGT/GENE-DB human TR gene sequences. The TCRdist pipeline was used in a later analysis to assign CDR3 sequences and most-parsimonious VDJ recombination scenarios. A later analysis defined each TCR beta chain by its CDR3 amino acid sequence plus V-gene family, and excluded reads lacking a unique V-gene family. As a way to deal with suspected cross-contamination and a sequencing artifact, a later analysis dropped 450 to 600 nucleotide sequences that were highly shared and had low generation probability. In a later analysis, a clonal expansion index was calculated for each public chain from normalized within-repertoire ranks of inferred template counts. In a later analysis, generation probabilities were computed with a VDJ recombination model fitted to out-of-frame rearrangements, and the resulting probabilities were checked against IGoR. In a later analysis, hypergeometric tests were used to score TCR-TCR, TCR-HLA and TCR-CMV co-occurrence, with a repertoire-size bias correction applied to TCR pairs. In a later analysis, false discovery rates were estimated by permuting HLA or CMV assignments 20 times. A later analysis grouped co-occurring TCRs with DBSCAN, adding TCRdist sequence similarity when clustering within HLA-allele-positive subsets. Repertoires with fewer than 30,000 or more than 120,000 public chains, plus five repertoires with anomalous nucleotide sharing, were excluded from co-occurrence clustering. In its TCRdb copy, this immuneACCESS table keeps in-frame sequences only and misses some clones. Where compared with another copy, unresolved V genes explain less than half of these, and the others have no known cause. V and J calls and clone size are copied from that table; D and trimming were computed from the DNA. The sample table records under 200,000 clones; around 80% of these occur just once. The top ten clones comprise approximately 1.4% of the sample.

CDR3 length: 15 amino acids, cysteine to phenylalanine. Only the CDR3 region is kept as DNA, spanning 45 bases read in frame from base 1. Trimming costs V 4 bases and J 5 bases, and their ends lie 16 bases apart. Reading the germline V gene gives CDR1 SGHTS and CDR2 YDEGEE. The cohort was made up of 500 to 850 healthy bone marrow donors. At the time of sampling, all cohort members were nominally healthy, though unrecorded immune exposures were likely present. The donor tested CMV seropositive and was one of the 289 seropositive cohort members. A peripheral blood sample was provided by each donor, and peripheral blood mononuclear cells were used for TCR beta sequencing. The Qiagen DNeasy Blood Extraction Kit was used to extract genomic DNA from the blood cell samples. Worth noting for this clone: What antigen it recognizes has not been identified. No quality values exist for individual bases; no much larger clone is one base distant.

The chain is encoded by TRBV5-8 joined to TRBJ2-1; the D gene identity is not certain. Sequencing was performed on PBMCs. The receptor's source is a girl aged 10-17 years in good health and CMV-seropositive. The CDR3 region: CASSPPTRLHNEQFF. The bases read TGTGCCAGCAGCCCCCCGACCAGGCTTCACAATGAGCAGTTCTTC.